These 28 T cell receptor beta chains share one sample of origin, sequenced in a study of tumor T cells in aggressive B-cell lymphoma. Measured with immunoSEQ multiplex PCR; TCRdb has only the in-frame clones, and not every one. The data contain some 8,000 clones, 75% to 90% of them singletons. The sequencing input was tumor tissue. The receptors were sampled from an adult with diffuse large B cell lymphoma.

V is TRBV29-1 and J is TRBJ2-7, with D perhaps TRBD2 (6 bases). Trimming took 4 bases from V and 0 from J, leaving 13 bases between them. In germline, CDR1 is SQVTM, CDR2 ANQGSEA. The CDR3 sequence is 14 residues long. CDR3: CSVAGGSPSYEQYF. In DNA form, the CDR3 reads TGCAGCGTTGCTGGGGGGAGTCCCTCCTACGAGCAGTACTTC.

The chain links TRBV4-1 to TRBJ2-1; D is undetermined. The V gene's germline CDR1 is MGHRA and CDR2 YSYEKL. V was pared by 3 bases and J by 9 bases, with 9 bases between. The CDR3 has 12 amino acids. Written as DNA, the CDR3 is TGCGCCAGCAGCCACCCAGGCCCTGAGCAGTTCTTC. It is translated as CASSHPGPEQFF.

V gene TRBV9 combines with J gene TRBJ1-2; D possibly corresponds to TRBD1 (6 bases). This CDR3 has 15 residues. The germline gives CDR1 SGDLS, CDR2 YYNGEE. V was cut by 1 base and J by 4 bases, with 14 bases left in between. The chain's CDR3 is CASSVNAGAVYGYTF. The CDR3 region has the DNA TGTGCCAGCAGCGTAAACGCAGGGGCGGTCTATGGCTACACCTTC. Full variable domain (remainder filled in from reference TRBV9 and TRBJ1-2): DSGVTQTPKHLITATGQRVTLRCSPRSGDLSVYWYQQSLDQGLQFLIQYYNGEERAKGNILERFSAQQFPDLHSELNLSSLELGDSALYFCASSVNAGAVYGYTFGSGTRLTVV.

The chain employs TRBV5-8 and TRBJ2-3; TRBD2 matches 11 bases. The junction had 16 bases not matched to a gene; V was cut back by 10 bases and J by 3 bases. This CDR3 has 17 residues. Germline CDR1 is SGHTS and CDR2 is YDEGEE. CDR3 bases: TGTGCCGGGACGACTAGCGGGAAAAGCCCGTGGACAGATACGCAGTATTTT. Translating it yields CAGTTSGKSPWTDTQYF.

The chain links TRBV29-1 to TRBJ2-3; D unclear. Trimming shortened V by 2 bases and J by 5 bases, and 8 bases separated the two germline ends. There are 12 residues in the CDR3. Germline V gene sequence: CDR1 SQVTM, CDR2 ANQGSEA. CDR3 sequence (DNA): TGCAGCGTTGAAAGTGGCATAGATACGCAGTATTTT. It codes for CSVESGIDTQYF.

The chain carries TRBV7-9 and TRBJ2-7, with TRBD1 as a possible D gene (5 bases). CDR1 and CDR2 (germline): SEHNR, FQNEAQ (reference sequence). V was trimmed by 1 base and J by 6 bases, leaving 13 bases between them. The CDR3 is 14 residues long. The CDR3 sequence is CASSLVSGKLEQYF. CDR3 sequence (DNA): TGTGCCAGCAGCTTAGTATCAGGGAAGCTCGAGCAGTACTTC.

CDR3 sequence reads: CASGLTLAPLHEQFF. Here the CDR3 DNA reads TGTGCCAGCGGTTTAACGCTAGCTCCTCTCCATGAGCAGTTCTTC. The chain joins TRBV2 to TRBJ2-1, with D maybe TRBD2 (5 bases). Trimming removed 8 bases at V and 8 bases at J, with 22 bases between. Looked up from germline, CDR1 is SNHLY and CDR2 is FYNNEI. The CDR3 is 15 residues long.

V and J are TRBV5-1 and TRBJ2-3, with 8 nucleotides matching TRBD2. This CDR3 has 14 amino acids. In germline, CDR1 is SGHRS, CDR2 YFSETQ. J gave up 4 bases and V 8 bases, and 9 bases lay outside the gene matches. The CDR3 sequence: CASGRSGESDTQYF. In DNA, the CDR3 is TGCGCCAGTGGGCGTAGCGGGGAGTCAGATACGCAGTATTTT.

This clone appeared a few times. This sequence joins TRBV5-1 and TRBJ2-1; possibly TRBD1 for D (6 bases). This CDR3 spans 13 amino acids. Trimming removed 10 bases at V and 5 bases at J, with 16 bases between. Germline CDR1 is SGHRS and CDR2 is YFSETQ. This chain's CDR3 is CAGSAGEDNEQFF. The CDR3 nucleotides read TGCGCCGGATCTGCAGGGGAAGACAATGAGCAGTTCTTC.

This chain uses TRBV4-1 with TRBJ1-3, with D possibly being TRBD1 (5 bases). The CDR3 totals 14 residues. Deletions cut 1 base from V and 2 bases from J, with 6 bases between. Germline V gives CDR1 MGHRA, CDR2 YSYEKL. The CDR3 region has the DNA TGCGCCAGCAGCCAAGGACAGACTGGAAACACCATATATTTT. Protein product: CASSQGQTGNTIYF.

This chain joins TRBV7-2 and TRBJ1-4, with TRBD1 matching over 10 bases. J lost 5 bases, V lost 5 bases, and 11 bases had no gene match. This CDR3 has 17 residues. Per the germline V gene, CDR1 is SGHTA and CDR2 is FQGNSA. DNA of the CDR3: TGTGCCAGCAGCCCAGAGGGACAGGGGAACGCAAATGAAAAACTGTTTTTT. Translated: CASSPEGQGNANEKLFF. Full variable domain (rest looked up from reference TRBV7-2 and TRBJ1-4): GAGVSQSPSNKVTEKGKDVELRCDPISGHTALYWYRQSLGQGLEFLIYFQGNSAPDKSGLPSDRFSAERTGGSVSTLTIQRTQQEDSAVYLCASSPEGQGNANEKLFFGSGTQLSVL.

This chain connects TRBV5-6 to TRBJ1-2, with a possible D match to TRBD1 (5 bases). The germline gives CDR1 SGHDT, CDR2 YYEEEE. The CDR3 contains 14 residues. V lost 0 bases and J 4 bases, leaving 10 bases between the germline ends. The CDR3 is CASSLARAGYGYTF. CDR3 nucleotides: TGTGCCAGCAGCTTGGCCAGGGCTGGCTATGGCTACACCTTC.

CDR3 protein: CASSVNEGGGLGEQYF. The DNA of the CDR3 is TGTGCCAGCAGCGTAAATGAGGGAGGAGGGTTAGGCGAGCAGTACTTC. This sequence joins TRBV9 and TRBJ2-7; a possible D gene is TRBD2 (6 bases). Between the trimmed V and J ends, which lost 1 base and 6 bases, there was a span of 20 bases. From germline, CDR1 is SGDLS and CDR2 YYNGEE. The CDR3 is made up of 16 amino acids. Full variable domain (rest looked up from reference TRBV9 and TRBJ2-7): DSGVTQTPKHLITATGQRVTLRCSPRSGDLSVYWYQQSLDQGLQFLIQYYNGEERAKGNILERFSAQQFPDLHSELNLSSLELGDSALYFCASSVNEGGGLGEQYFGPGTRLTVT.

The V gene is TRBV28, the J gene TRBJ2-3; D is uncertain. CDR1 and CDR2 from the germline V gene are MDHEN and SYDVKM. The V end lost 6 bases, the J end lost 1 base, and 17 bases lay between the germline ends. The CDR3 loop spans 16 amino acids. Written as DNA, the CDR3 is TGTGCCAGCAGGAATATAGATGAATTTGGCACAGATACGCAGTATTTT. This translates into CASRNIDEFGTDTQYF.

This sequence joins TRBV27 and TRBJ2-2, with 11 positions matching TRBD2. The CDR3 runs 16 residues. The ends lost 4 bases at V and 1 base at J; junction bases unmatched: 2. Germline loops: CDR1 MNHEY, CDR2 SMNVEV (reference sequence). CDR3 amino acids: CASSSLAGGNTGELFF. CDR3 nucleotides: TGTGCCAGCAGTTCCCTAGCGGGAGGGAACACCGGGGAGCTGTTTTTT.

The rearrangement uses TRBV6-5 and TRBJ2-3; D is undetermined. Trimming pared 0 bases from V and 0 bases from J, leaving 10 bases between. This CDR3 contains 16 residues. Per the germline V gene, CDR1 is MNHEY and CDR2 is SVGAGI. The CDR3 region is CASSYSQPSSTDTQYF. CDR3 sequence (DNA): TGTGCCAGCAGTTACTCACAGCCCTCTAGCACAGATACGCAGTATTTT.

The chain recombines TRBV7-9 with TRBJ2-5; 15 nucleotides match TRBD2. V trimming: 4 bases; J trimming: 5 bases; junction bases outside the gene matches: 8. The germline V gene has CDR1 SEHNR and CDR2 FQNEAQ (reference sequence). The CDR3 consists of 17 residues. CDR3 nucleotides: TGTGCCAGCAGCTGGACTAGCGGGGGGGACCTCCGGGAGACCCAGTACTTC. Amino acid sequence: CASSWTSGGDLRETQYF.

This chain joins TRBV9 and TRBJ2-1; D is unclear. This CDR3 has 14 amino acids. Germline CDR1 reads SGDLS; CDR2 reads YYNGEE. V was cut by 4 bases and J by 7 bases, with 15 bases left in between. CDR3 nucleotides: TGTGCCAGCAGCATCGACACCGGTCCGAATGAGCAGTTCTTC. It is translated as CASSIDTGPNEQFF.

This chain connects TRBV28 to TRBJ2-7; TRBD2 matches 14 bases. CDR1 is MDHEN and CDR2 is SYDVKM in the germline V gene. The CDR3 totals 20 residues. V shed 6 bases and J 1 base; nucleotides not matched to a gene: 17. CDR3 DNA sequence: TGTGCCAGCAGCCTGGGACTAGCGGGAGCATGGAGGGAGAGTTCCTACGAGCAGTACTTC. This gives the protein CASSLGLAGAWRESSYEQYF.

The chain uses TRBV9 and TRBJ1-3, with unresolved D. The germline V gene has CDR1 SGDLS and CDR2 YYNGEE. The CDR3 runs to 15 residues. Trimming pared 0 bases from V and 4 bases from J, leaving 11 bases between. CDR3 sequence reads: CASSVGTGGGNTIYF. The CDR3 coding sequence is TGTGCCAGCAGCGTAGGAACCGGAGGGGGAAACACCATATATTTT.

The chain joins TRBV28 to TRBJ2-2; a possible D gene is TRBD2 (6 bases). V lost 10 bases and J lost 16, with 22 bases in between. Germline assignment: CDR1 MDHEN and CDR2 SYDVKM. The CDR3 contains 12 residues. CDR3 region: CATVTSSSPPFF. The CDR3 region has the DNA TGTGCCACCGTGACTAGTTCTTCCCCTCCGTTTTTT.

The chain links TRBV18 to TRBJ2-7, with 12 bases aligning to TRBD1. The V segment lost 3 bases and the J segment 7 bases; nucleotides outside the gene matches: 13. CDR3 length: 17 amino acids. The germline gives CDR1 KGHSH, CDR2 LQKENI. The CDR3 sequence: CASSPDRDRGRVGEQYF. CDR3 in DNA: TGTGCCAGCTCACCGGACCGGGACAGGGGGCGAGTGGGGGAGCAGTACTTC. The whole variable domain, filled in from reference TRBV18 and TRBJ2-7, reads NAGVMQNPRHLVRRRGQEARLRCSPMKGHSHVYWYRQLPEEGLKFMVYLQKENIIDESGMPKERFSAEFPKEGPSILRIQQVVRGDSAAYFCASSPDRDRGRVGEQYFGPGTRLTVT.

This clone has only one observation. The chain is built from TRBV5-1 and TRBJ1-1; D is unresolved. This CDR3 comprises 13 residues. Trimming took off 1 base at V and 4 bases at J, with 8 bases between the two ends. CDR1 and CDR2 (germline): SGHRS, YFSETQ. CDR3 bases: TGCGCCAGCAGCTTGCGGGGTATCACTGAAGCTTTCTTT. Translation gives CASSLRGITEAFF.

This sequence joins TRBV9 and TRBJ2-3; 11 bases match TRBD2. J lost 3 bases, V lost 0 bases, and 3 bases had no gene match. The CDR3 sequence is 16 residues long. The germline gives CDR1 SGDLS, CDR2 YYNGEE. The CDR3 loop reads CASSVGLAGGTDTQYF. CDR3 DNA: TGTGCCAGCAGCGTAGGCCTAGCGGGAGGTACAGATACGCAGTATTTT. The full variable domain, completed using reference TRBV9 and TRBJ2-3, is DSGVTQTPKHLITATGQRVTLRCSPRSGDLSVYWYQQSLDQGLQFLIQYYNGEERAKGNILERFSAQQFPDLHSELNLSSLELGDSALYFCASSVGLAGGTDTQYFGPGTRLTVL.

The chain couples TRBV4-2 to TRBJ1-2; possible D gene TRBD1, 6 bases. The CDR3 covers 15 residues. Germline CDR1 and CDR2: LGHNA and YNFKEQ. The ends were cut back, 2 bases at V and 4 bases at J, with 14 bases in the middle. The CDR3 sequence is CASSQLLGQTYGYTF. The CDR3 DNA is TGTGCCAGCAGCCAACTCCTGGGACAAACCTATGGCTACACCTTC.

The chain combines TRBV28 with TRBJ2-3; 7 nucleotides agree with TRBD2. V lost 6 bases to trimming and J lost 3 bases; unmatched junction nucleotides: 6. This CDR3 spans 14 amino acids. The germline V gene has CDR1 MDHEN and CDR2 SYDVKM. The CDR3, as DNA: TGTGCCAGCAGGGAGCGGGGCCCTACAGATACGCAGTATTTT. Its protein product is CASRERGPTDTQYF.

The chain is built from TRBV6-5 and TRBJ2-7; D is uncertain. Germline lookup yields CDR1 MNHEY and CDR2 SVGAGI. V lost 7 bases, J lost 1 base, and 8 bases lay in between. This CDR3 is built from 12 residues. The CDR3 nucleotides are TGTGCCAGCATTAGCAGTTCCTACGAGCAGTACTTC. Its protein is CASISSSYEQYF.

The J gene is TRBJ1-2, the V gene TRBV6-5; 8 bases agree with TRBD1. Germline V CDR1 and CDR2: MNHEY, SVGAGI. J was trimmed by 4 bases and V by 0 bases; bases with no gene match: 7. CDR3 length: 16 residues. The CDR3 loop is CASSYSPDRAIYGYTF. As DNA, the CDR3 is TGTGCCAGCAGTTACTCGCCGGACAGGGCCATCTATGGCTACACCTTC.